This TCR beta chain was recovered during a study of lymphopenia after photon versus proton radiotherapy. Study-level findings and limits: After lymphocyte nadir, photon-treated repertoires showed oligoclonal expansion, especially CD8+ Temra. Larger post-nadir TCR diversity loss correlated inversely with survival in deceased patients.

A note on this clone: Its antigen is unidentified.

TCRdb's table, derived via immunoSEQ multiplex PCR, lists solely in-frame clones and lacks some. In the table there are about 160,000 clones, 88% of which are singletons. Germline V gives CDR1 LNHNV, CDR2 YYDKDF (reference sequence). V was cut by 1 base and J by 0 bases, with 4 bases left in between. The CDR3 contains 13 residues. Specimen: peripheral blood, collected from a patient treated with photon-based radiotherapy. This chain joins TRBV15 and TRBJ2-7; no reliable D call. This TCR was sampled from a man aged 50 or older with gastric cancer. CDR3 sequence reads: CATSRGHSYEQYF. CDR3 DNA: TGTGCCACCAGCAGAGGGCACTCCTACGAGCAGTACTTC.